This passage covers 18 T cell receptor beta chains from one sample sequenced in a study of regulatory T cells in long-lasting Graves disease (dated by TCRdb to about 2021). This specimen's time point label, interpreted: persistent/refractory GD, antithyroid drugs over 5 years with positive TRAb. For both TCR sequencing and RNA sequencing, RNA was extracted from PBMCs in TRIzol. The method behind the library was multiplex PCR. TCRdb records Illumina HiSeq 4000 as the sequencer. iRepertoire HTBI primers and Arm-PCR amplification of CDR3 regions were used to construct TCR beta libraries. In-frame beta chains were kept once TCRdb had trimmed the public reads at Q25 with fastp and called clones with MiXCR. For every CDR3 protein sequence, its rows merge into one entry that carries the most common genes and DNA. This sample holds about 470,000 distinct CDR3 sequences; around 20% were observed only once. Approximately 7.8% of the sample is held by the ten biggest clonotypes.

The material sequenced was peripheral blood mononuclear cells (PBMCs), taken when the disease was refractory, from a patient treated with antithyroid drugs. The receptor source for this set is a female donor with Graves disease.

This clonotype was observed many times. V and J are TRBV20-1 and TRBJ2-7; D is perhaps TRBD2 (6 bases). The CDR3 has 13 amino acids. V shed 6 bases and J shed 3 bases, with 15 bases lying between them. The V gene's germline CDR1 is DFQATT and CDR2 SNEGSKA (reference sequence). The CDR3 coding sequence is TGCAGTGCGGAGACCCGGCGGGGCTACGAGCAGTACTTC. It is translated as CSAETRRGYEQYF.

The chain links TRBV6-1 to TRBJ2-4, with TRBD1 matching 8 bases. The CDR3 is 15 residues long. V trimming: 7 bases; J trimming: 1 base; junction bases outside the gene matches: 6. Germline V gives CDR1 MNHNS, CDR2 SASEGT. CDR3 sequence reads: CASTKHRGAKNIQYF. CDR3 in DNA: TGTGCCAGCACCAAACACAGGGGGGCCAAAAACATTCAGTACTTC.

The chain uses TRBV24-1 and TRBJ2-3; D may correspond to TRBD1 or TRBD2 (5 bases each). Germline values: CDR1 KGHDR, CDR2 SFDVKD. V lost 5 bases and J lost 2, with 16 bases in between. The CDR3 is made up of 16 amino acids. The chain's CDR3 is CATSGLGGSDTDTQYF. The DNA for the CDR3 is TGTGCCACCAGTGGCCTTGGGGGATCCGACACAGATACGCAGTATTTT.

This clonotype has just a few counts. The rearrangement joins TRBV30 to TRBJ2-7; 9 nucleotides match TRBD2. The V gene's germline CDR1 is GTSNPN and CDR2 SVGIG (reference sequence). The CDR3 has 12 amino acids. J was trimmed by 2 bases and V by 4 bases; bases with no gene match: 0. CDR3 sequence: CAWTSGAYEQYF. The CDR3 region has the DNA TGTGCCTGGACTAGCGGGGCCTACGAGCAGTACTTC. Full variable domain (remainder filled in from reference TRBV30 and TRBJ2-7): SQTIHQWPATLVQPVGSPLSLECTVEGTSNPNLYWYRQAAGRGLQLLFYSVGIGQISSEVPQNLSASRPQDRQFILSSKKLLLSDSGFYLCAWTSGAYEQYFGPGTRLTVT.

This clonotype has at least ten counts. The chain combines TRBV6-1 with TRBJ1-1, with D hard to call. Looked up from germline, CDR1 is MNHNS and CDR2 is SASEGT. The CDR3 covers 12 residues. Trimming took off 7 bases at V and 5 bases at J, with 11 bases between the two ends. The CDR3 bases are TGTGCCAGCACGATTTCGGTTACTGAAGCTTTCTTT. Translated, it gives CASTISVTEAFF.

This chain connects TRBV20-1 to TRBJ2-7; D may be TRBD1 (6 bases). V lost 3 bases to trimming and J lost 6 bases, with 15 bases between them. CDR1 DFQATT and CDR2 SNEGSKA come from the germline V gene (reference sequence). This CDR3 comprises 13 residues. The CDR3 coding sequence is TGCAGTGCTAGCTACAACACAGGGCCCGAGCAGTACTTC. This codes for CSASYNTGPEQYF.

Concerning this clonotype: One end of the junction varies from germline; a read error may be responsible. The chain carries TRBV7-7 and TRBJ2-7, with 7 bases aligning to TRBD1. Looked up from germline, CDR1 is SSHAT and CDR2 is FNYEAQ (reference sequence). This CDR3 has 15 amino acids. CDR3 sequence (DNA): TGTGCTAGCAGCAAAGGACAGGCCCTGGCCTACGAGCAGTACTTC. Amino acid sequence: CASSKGQALAYEQYF.

In this sample, this clonotype turned up a few times. V gene TRBV20-1 combines with J gene TRBJ2-7; 7 bases fit TRBD2. V shed 3 bases, J shed 1 base, and the junction held 9 bases outside the gene matches. CDR1 DFQATT and CDR2 SNEGSKA come from the germline V gene (reference sequence). The CDR3 is 15 residues long. CDR3 nucleotide sequence: TGCAGTGCTAGGAACCGGGAGGCCTTATCCTACGAGCAGTACTTC. Amino acid sequence: CSARNREALSYEQYF.

This clonotype was seen repeatedly, ten times or more. V and J are TRBV7-2 and TRBJ1-4, with D hard to call. The CDR3 loop spans 14 amino acids. The V end was cut by 1 base, the J end by 8 bases, with 11 bases between. Per germline, CDR1 SGHTA and CDR2 FQGNSA. The CDR3 spells CASSLDLQREKLFF. The CDR3 DNA sequence: TGTGCCAGCAGCTTAGATCTCCAACGGGAAAAACTGTTTTTT. The entire variable domain, with the rest obtained from reference TRBV7-2 and TRBJ1-4, is as follows: GAGVSQSPSNKVTEKGKDVELRCDPISGHTALYWYRQSLGQGLEFLIYFQGNSAPDKSGLPSDRFSAERTGGSVSTLTIQRTQQEDSAVYLCASSLDLQREKLFFGSGTQLSVL.

The chain is built from TRBV5-1 and TRBJ2-7; D is possibly TRBD2 (6 bases). Trimming took 0 bases from V and 6 from J, leaving 16 bases between them. The germline CDR1 and CDR2 sequences are SGHRS and YFSETQ. The CDR3 sequence is 15 residues long. CDR3 DNA sequence: TGCGCCAGCAGCTTGGGAAGTGACCGAGCGGGCGAGCAGTACTTC. Protein product: CASSLGSDRAGEQYF.

This clonotype showed up many times. The chain employs TRBV28 and TRBJ2-7; TRBD2 might be the D (6 bases). CDR1 is MDHEN, CDR2 SYDVKM, per germline. V shed 6 bases and J shed 0 bases, with 24 bases lying between them. This CDR3 spans 18 amino acids. The CDR3: CASRSNPHVFGSSYEQYF. CDR3 sequence (DNA): TGTGCCAGCAGGTCCAATCCCCACGTTTTCGGGAGCTCCTACGAGCAGTACTTC.

The V gene is TRBV12-3 or TRBV12-4, the J gene TRBJ2-3; TRBD2 is a possible D gene (6 bases). CDR3 length: 11 amino acids. CDR3 residues: CASGFGDTQYF. The CDR3 DNA reads TGTGCGAGCGGGTTCGGCGATACGCAGTATTTT.

A word on this clonotype: A single base separates this from a much larger clone, so it may be a read error. The chain is built from TRBV28 and TRBJ1-2; D is ambiguous. Looked up from germline, CDR1 is MDHEN and CDR2 is SYDVKM. Trimming took off 7 bases at V and 9 bases at J, with 12 bases between the two ends. The CDR3 is 11 residues long. The CDR3 DNA reads TGTGCCAGCACATCGAGAGATTGCTACACCTTC. Residues: CASTSRDCYTF.

This clonotype occurred a few times. V is TRBV20-1 and J is TRBJ1-4; D is perhaps TRBD1 (6 bases). This CDR3 spans 12 amino acids. Germline V gene data show CDR1 as DFQATT and CDR2 as SNEGSKA (reference sequence). V gave up 4 bases and J gave up 7 bases, with 10 bases separating them. The CDR3 DNA is TGCAGTGCTAACAGGGCGGTTGAAAAACTGTTTTTT. Translation gives CSANRAVEKLFF.

This clonotype occurred many times. V usage is TRBV6-1 and J usage is TRBJ2-7; 7 nucleotides align to TRBD1. V gave up 6 bases and J gave up 2 bases; unmatched junction bases: 4. The CDR3 is made up of 13 amino acids. Germline V lookup: CDR1 MNHNS, CDR2 SASEGT. DNA of the CDR3: TGTGCCAGCAGCCCGGGACAGACCTACGAGCAGTACTTC. It yields the protein CASSPGQTYEQYF.

This clonotype was seen a handful of times. The chain links TRBV5-1 to TRBJ2-5; TRBD2 might be the D (6 bases). V lost 4 bases and J lost 5, with 18 bases in between. Germline CDR1 SGHRS, CDR2 YFSETQ. This CDR3 region has 15 residues. This chain's CDR3 is CASSAGLGNLETQYF. CDR3 nucleotides: TGCGCCAGCAGCGCGGGACTTGGCAATCTGGAGACCCAGTACTTC.

The V gene is TRBV2, the J gene TRBJ1-2; D not certain. The CDR3 runs 14 residues. CDR1 is SNHLY, CDR2 FYNNEI, per germline. Trimming cost V 5 bases and J 2 bases, with 12 bases left between them. The CDR3 protein is CASSIQTGNYGYTF. In DNA, the CDR3 is TGTGCCAGCAGTATACAGACGGGCAACTATGGCTACACCTTC.

Only a few counts were recorded for this clonotype. This sequence joins TRBV6-1 and TRBJ1-1; tentative D call: TRBD1 (5 bases). The CDR3 has 13 residues. In germline, CDR1 is MNHNS, CDR2 SASEGT. Trimming took off 6 bases at V and 3 bases at J, with 11 bases between the two ends. The CDR3 DNA reads TGTGCCAGCAGGCCGGGACTCCACACTGAAGCTTTCTTT. It codes for CASRPGLHTEAFF.